This TCR beta chain was obtained from a study of cytomegalovirus exposure and HLA in healthy donors. Study results and caveats: CMV antigen specificity was confirmed in vitro for three CMV-associated chains. Reportedly, diagnosis of cytomegalovirus status by the classifier showed high specificity and sensitivity. Cytomegalovirus association was listed for about 180 TCR beta chains.

Produced via immunoSEQ multiplex PCR; TCRdb's table is partial and in-frame only. The sample shows tens of thousands of clones, approximately 90% of them seen only once. This CDR3 spans 14 amino acids. Germline lookup yields CDR1 MDHEN and CDR2 SYDVKM. The V and J ends lost 6 bases and 5 bases respectively, with 15 bases between them. Points on this clone: What it binds is not known.

The sequenced material came from PBMCs. The origin of this receptor is a woman younger than 35 in good health and CMV-seropositive. V gene TRBV28 combines with J gene TRBJ2-3, with a possible D match to TRBD2 (6 bases). CDR3 nucleotide sequence: TGTGCCAGCAGGGGGACTTCTTTTGTAGATACGCAGTATTTT. It specifies CASRGTSFVDTQYF. Together with reference TRBV28 and TRBJ2-3, the CDR3 gives the full variable domain: DVKVTQSSRYLVKRTGEKVFLECVQDMDHENMFWYRQDPGLGLRLIYFSYDVKMKEKGDIPEGYSVSREKKERFSLILESASTNQTSMYLCASRGTSFVDTQYFGPGTRLTVL.